This T cell receptor beta chain originates from a study of CD8 T cells in Susac syndrome. Regarding the study as a whole: In its TCR sequencing and HLA analysis, the study acknowledged that the number of individuals was relatively small.

On this clonotype itself: Antigen: not known.

Random hexamers were used to reverse transcribe the RNA input (roughly 0.5 to 1 ug). An immunoSEQ multiplex PCR amplified TCR beta CDR3 over 54 Vbeta and 13 Jbeta. TCRdb re-called the immunoSEQ multiplex PCR reads with MiXCR, one entry per CDR3 protein. Of approximately 230,000 distinct CDR3 sequences in the sample, just over 90% were seen once. In germline, CDR1 is DFQATT, CDR2 SNEGSKA (reference sequence). Trimming pared 7 bases from V and 6 bases from J, leaving 13 bases between. The CDR3 length is 12 residues. This TCR derives from a human donor with multiple sclerosis. Sequenced: CD4+ T cells from PBMCs. The chain has TRBV20-1 and TRBJ1-5; D not certain. This chain's CDR3 is CSVGIILQPQHF. CDR3 coding DNA: TGCAGTGTCGGCATAATACTTCAGCCCCAGCATTTT.